Presented here are 4 T cell receptor beta chains from one specimen sequenced in a study of cytomegalovirus exposure and HLA in healthy donors. The PCR ran on 60 Vbeta and 13 Jbeta primers. Libraries were prepared by immunoSEQ multiplex PCR; TCRdb keeps only in-frame clonotypes and omits some of them. The sample shows 150,000 to 200,000 clones, roughly four fifths of them seen only once. The sample consisted of PBMCs. Receptors originate from a girl aged 2-10 years in good health and CMV-seropositive.

The CDR3 coding sequence is TGTGCCAGCAGCCTAAGTAGGGCCTCCCAAATCAATCGGGGAACTTATGGCTACACCTTC. It codes for CASSLSRASQINRGTYGYTF. V gene TRBV5-4 combines with J gene TRBJ1-2; the D is unclear. The germline V and J ends were trimmed by 4 bases and 5 bases, with 33 bases remaining between them. Germline V gene lookup returns CDR1 SGHNT and CDR2 YYREEE (reference sequence). The CDR3 has 20 amino acids.

This chain uses TRBV10-3 with TRBJ2-5; D not resolved. With the DNA end fitting TRBJ2-7 better, the J assignment may be wrong. The CDR3 runs to 14 residues. CDR1 is ENHRY and CDR2 is SYGVKD in the germline V gene. As DNA, the CDR3 is TGTGCCATCAGTGAGCGCGCGGATACCTACGAGCAGTACTTC. Residues: CAISERADTYEQYF.

The chain recombines TRBV23-1 with TRBJ1-2; 7 bases fit TRBD1. TRBV23-1 is reported as an ORF; its role is uncertain. CDR3 length equals 14 residues. J lost 4 bases, V lost 7 bases, and 9 bases had no gene match. DNA for the CDR3: TGCGCCAGCATTACAGGGGAGCAAGGCTATGGCTACACCTTC. Translation gives CASITGEQGYGYTF.

The chain recombines TRBV13 with TRBJ2-3; no clear D. Trimming shortened V by 0 bases and J by 1 base, and 8 bases separated the two germline ends. The CDR3 runs to 15 residues. The germline V gene encodes CDR1 PRHDT and CDR2 FYEKMQ (reference sequence). This chain's CDR3 is CASSLGGRGTDTQYF. Written as DNA, the CDR3 is TGTGCCAGCAGCTTAGGCGGCCGGGGCACAGATACGCAGTATTTT.